This TCR beta chain emerged from a study of OX40 agonist ivuxolimab in advanced cancers. Study-wide points: Low normalized T-cell clonal expansion was additionally recorded for some nonresponders. Average numbers of expanded clones were greater in CD8+ T cells than in CD4+.

Trimming removed 5 bases from V and 7 bases from J, with 12 bases in between. Germline CDR1 SGHVS, CDR2 FQNEAQ. CDR3 length equals 12 residues. The data were produced by immunoSEQ multiplex PCR, yet TCRdb's version contains in-frame clones alone and is incomplete. The sample has just under 75,000 clones, around nine tenths seen once. As for this clone: Antigen: not known.

Individuals having autoimmune disease history or systemic immunosuppression were not enrolled. The sequencing here drew on CD4+ or CD8+ T cells sorted from blood, taken in a trial of the OX40 agonist ivuxolimab. The chain has TRBV7-8 and TRBJ2-7; D not certain. This TCR was recovered from an adult with an advanced solid tumor such as melanoma, head and neck, liver or kidney cancer. CDR3 sequence reads: CASSPDAGEQYF. As DNA, the CDR3 is TGTGCCAGCAGCCCGGACGCTGGAGAGCAGTACTTC.